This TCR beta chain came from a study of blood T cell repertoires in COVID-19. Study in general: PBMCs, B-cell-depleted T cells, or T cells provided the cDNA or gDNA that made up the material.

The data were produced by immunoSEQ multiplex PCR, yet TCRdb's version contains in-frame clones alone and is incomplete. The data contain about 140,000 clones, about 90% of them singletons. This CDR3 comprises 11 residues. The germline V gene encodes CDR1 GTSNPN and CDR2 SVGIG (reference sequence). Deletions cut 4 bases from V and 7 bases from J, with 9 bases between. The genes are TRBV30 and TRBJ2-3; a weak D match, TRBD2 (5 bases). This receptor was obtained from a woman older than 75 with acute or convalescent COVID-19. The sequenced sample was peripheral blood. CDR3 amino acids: CAWTWEYTQYF. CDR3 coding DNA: TGTGCCTGGACCTGGGAGTATACGCAGTATTTT.